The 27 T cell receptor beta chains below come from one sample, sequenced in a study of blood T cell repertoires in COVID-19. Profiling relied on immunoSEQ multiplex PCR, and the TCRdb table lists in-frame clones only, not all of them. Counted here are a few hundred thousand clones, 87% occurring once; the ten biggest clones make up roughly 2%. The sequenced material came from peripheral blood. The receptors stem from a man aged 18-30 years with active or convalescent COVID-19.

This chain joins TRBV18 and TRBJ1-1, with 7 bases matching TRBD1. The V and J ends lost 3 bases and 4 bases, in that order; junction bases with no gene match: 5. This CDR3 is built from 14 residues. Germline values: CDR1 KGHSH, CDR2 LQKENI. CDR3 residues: CASSPRDRPTEAFF. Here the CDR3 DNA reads TGTGCCAGCTCACCGCGGGACAGACCCACTGAAGCTTTCTTT.

The CDR3 nucleotides are TGTGCCAGCTTTAGGGGTGATGAGCAGTTCTTC. This translates into CASFRGDEQFF. The chain links TRBV27 to TRBJ2-1; TRBD1 is a possible D gene (5 bases). The CDR3 is made up of 11 amino acids. Germline CDR1 reads MNHEY; CDR2 reads SMNVEV (reference sequence). V lost 8 bases and J 8 bases, leaving 10 bases between the germline ends.

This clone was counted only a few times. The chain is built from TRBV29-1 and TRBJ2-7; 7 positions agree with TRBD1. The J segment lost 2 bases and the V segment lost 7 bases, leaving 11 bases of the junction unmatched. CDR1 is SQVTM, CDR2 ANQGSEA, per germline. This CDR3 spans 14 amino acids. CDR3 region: CSERGQQATYEQYF. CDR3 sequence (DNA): TGCAGCGAAAGGGGGCAGCAAGCTACCTACGAGCAGTACTTC.

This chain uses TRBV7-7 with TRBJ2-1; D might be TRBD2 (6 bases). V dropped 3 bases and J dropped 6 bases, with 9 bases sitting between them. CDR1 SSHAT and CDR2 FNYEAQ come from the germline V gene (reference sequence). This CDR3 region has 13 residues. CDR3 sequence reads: CASSFRLGNEQFF. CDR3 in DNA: TGTGCCAGCAGCTTCCGACTAGGCAATGAGCAGTTCTTC.

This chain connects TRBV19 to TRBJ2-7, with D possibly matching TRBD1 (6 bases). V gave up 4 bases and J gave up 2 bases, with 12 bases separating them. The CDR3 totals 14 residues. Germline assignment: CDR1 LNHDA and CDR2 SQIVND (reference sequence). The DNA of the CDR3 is TGTGCCAGTAGTACCGGACAGCCACCCTACGAGCAGTACTTC. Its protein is CASSTGQPPYEQYF. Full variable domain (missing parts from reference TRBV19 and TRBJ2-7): DGGITQSPKYLFRKEGQNVTLSCEQNLNHDAMYWYRQDPGQGLRLIYYSQIVNDFQKGDIAEGYSVSREKKESFPLTVTSAQKNPTAFYLCASSTGQPPYEQYFGPGTRLTVT.

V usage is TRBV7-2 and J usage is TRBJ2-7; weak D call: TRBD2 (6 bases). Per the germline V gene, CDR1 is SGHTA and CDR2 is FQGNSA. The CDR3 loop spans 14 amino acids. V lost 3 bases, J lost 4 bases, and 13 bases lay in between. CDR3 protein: CASSFAGTGYEQYF. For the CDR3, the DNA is TGTGCCAGCAGCTTTGCCGGGACTGGATACGAGCAGTACTTC.

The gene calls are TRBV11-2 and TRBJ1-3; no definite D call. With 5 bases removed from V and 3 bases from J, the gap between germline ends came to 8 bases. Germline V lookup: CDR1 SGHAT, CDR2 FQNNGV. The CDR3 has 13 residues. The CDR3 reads CASSVRDGNTIYF. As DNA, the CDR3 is TGTGCCAGCAGCGTGAGAGATGGAAACACCATATATTTT.

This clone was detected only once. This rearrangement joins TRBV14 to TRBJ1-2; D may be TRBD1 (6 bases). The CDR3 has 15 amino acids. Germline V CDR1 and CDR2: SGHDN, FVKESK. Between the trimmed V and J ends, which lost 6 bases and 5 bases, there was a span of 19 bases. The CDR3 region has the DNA TGTGCCAGCAGTCCCTGGGGCGCAGGGGCGTATGGCTACACCTTC. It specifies CASSPWGAGAYGYTF.

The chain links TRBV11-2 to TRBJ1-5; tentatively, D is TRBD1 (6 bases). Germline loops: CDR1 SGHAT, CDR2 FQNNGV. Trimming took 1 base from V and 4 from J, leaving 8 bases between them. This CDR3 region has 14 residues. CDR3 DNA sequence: TGTGCCAGCAGCTTAGGGACAGTAAATCAGCCCCAGCATTTT. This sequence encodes CASSLGTVNQPQHF.

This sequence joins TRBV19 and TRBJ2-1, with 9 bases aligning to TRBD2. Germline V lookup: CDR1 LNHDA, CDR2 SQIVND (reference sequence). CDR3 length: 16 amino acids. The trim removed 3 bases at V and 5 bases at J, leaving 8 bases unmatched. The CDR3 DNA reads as TGTGCCAGTAGTATTCGAGCGGGGGGAGCCCACAATGAGCAGTTCTTC. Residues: CASSIRAGGAHNEQFF.

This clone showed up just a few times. CDR3 sequence: CASSPQIGTRGSNQPQHF. In DNA, the CDR3 is TGTGCCAGCAGTCCTCAAATCGGGACGCGGGGTAGCAATCAGCCCCAGCATTTT. V and J are TRBV6-6 and TRBJ1-5; tentatively, D is TRBD1 (5 bases). The CDR3 spans 18 residues. The V gene lost 5 bases and the J gene lost 0 bases, with 20 bases spanning the gap. Germline CDR1 and CDR2: MNHNY and SVGAGI (reference sequence).

CDR3 nucleotides: TGTGCCAGCAGTTTCGGGACTAGCCTTGAGCAGTTCTTC. Translation: CASSFGTSLEQFF. This chain uses TRBV6-5 with TRBJ2-1, with 9 positions matching TRBD2. J lost 9 bases, V lost 4 bases, and 4 bases had no gene match. This CDR3 is built from 13 residues. In germline, CDR1 is MNHEY, CDR2 SVGAGI.

CDR3 in amino acids: CASRGGYLDYGYTF. CDR3 sequence (DNA): TGTGCCAGTCGGGGGGGGTACCTGGACTATGGCTACACCTTC. The chain recombines TRBV6-5 with TRBJ1-2, with a tentative D call TRBD1 (5 bases). The CDR3 has 14 amino acids. CDR1 is MNHEY and CDR2 is SVGAGI in the germline V gene. Trimming took off 9 bases at V and 3 bases at J, with 17 bases between the two ends.

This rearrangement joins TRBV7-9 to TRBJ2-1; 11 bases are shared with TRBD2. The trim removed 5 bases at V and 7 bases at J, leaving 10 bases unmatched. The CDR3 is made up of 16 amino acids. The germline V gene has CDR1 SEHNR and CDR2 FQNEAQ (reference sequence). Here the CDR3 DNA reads TGTGCCAGCAGCAAGCTAGCGGGGGGTTCTTGGAATGAGCAGTTCTTC. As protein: CASSKLAGGSWNEQFF. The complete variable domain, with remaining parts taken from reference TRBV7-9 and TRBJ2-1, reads DTGVSQNPRHKITKRGQNVTFRCDPISEHNRLYWYRQTLGQGPEFLTYFQNEAQLEKSRLLSDRFSAERPKGSFSTLEIQRTEQGDSAMYLCASSKLAGGSWNEQFFGPGTRLTVL.

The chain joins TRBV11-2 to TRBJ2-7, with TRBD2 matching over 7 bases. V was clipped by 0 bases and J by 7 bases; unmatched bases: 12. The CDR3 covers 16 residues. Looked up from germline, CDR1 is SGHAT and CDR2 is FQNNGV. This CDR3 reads CASSLDPTSRGSEQYF. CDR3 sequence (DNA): TGTGCCAGCAGCTTAGACCCGACTAGCAGAGGATCGGAGCAGTACTTC.

The CDR3 is CASSEWGTGAQETQYF. The CDR3 nucleotides are TGTGCCAGCAGTGAATGGGGGACAGGGGCCCAAGAGACCCAGTACTTC. The chain has TRBV6-1 and TRBJ2-5, with 10 nucleotides matching TRBD1. The CDR3 is 16 amino acids. The germline V gene has CDR1 MNHNS and CDR2 SASEGT. The V segment lost 2 bases and the J segment 1 base; nucleotides outside the gene matches: 4.

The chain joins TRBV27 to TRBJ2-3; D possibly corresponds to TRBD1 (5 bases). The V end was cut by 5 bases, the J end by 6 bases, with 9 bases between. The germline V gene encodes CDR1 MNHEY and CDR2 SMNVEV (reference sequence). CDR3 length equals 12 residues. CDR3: CASSPRADTQYF. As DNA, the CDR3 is TGTGCCAGCAGTCCCAGGGCGGATACGCAGTATTTT.

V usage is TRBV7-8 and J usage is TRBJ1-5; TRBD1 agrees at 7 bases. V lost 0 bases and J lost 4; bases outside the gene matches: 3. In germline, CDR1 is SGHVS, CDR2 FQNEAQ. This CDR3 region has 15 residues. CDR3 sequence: CASSLALTGNQPQHF. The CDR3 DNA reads TGTGCCAGCAGCTTAGCATTGACAGGGAATCAGCCCCAGCATTTT.

DNA for the CDR3: TGTGCCAGCCTGAGCGGGGGCCGGGAGACCCAGTACTTC. As protein: CASLSGGRETQYF. This sequence joins TRBV12-3 or TRBV12-4 and TRBJ2-5; 8 bases agree with TRBD2. This CDR3 region has 13 residues. V shed 8 bases and J 5 bases; nucleotides not matched to a gene: 7.

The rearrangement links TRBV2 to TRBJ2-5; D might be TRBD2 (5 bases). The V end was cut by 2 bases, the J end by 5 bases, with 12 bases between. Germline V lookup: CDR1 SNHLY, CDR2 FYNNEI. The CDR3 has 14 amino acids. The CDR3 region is CASSETLAVETQYF. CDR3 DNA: TGTGCCAGCAGTGAAACCCTAGCCGTGGAGACCCAGTACTTC.

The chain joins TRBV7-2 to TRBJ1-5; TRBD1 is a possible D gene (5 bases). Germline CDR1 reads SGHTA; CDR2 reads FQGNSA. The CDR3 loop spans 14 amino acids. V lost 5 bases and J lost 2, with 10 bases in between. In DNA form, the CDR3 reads TGTGCCAGCAGCCCTGGGGGGGGCAATCAGCCCCAGCATTTT. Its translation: CASSPGGGNQPQHF.

The CDR3 is CASRQPGTAYTDTQYF. CDR3 nucleotide sequence: TGTGCCAGCAGACAACCCGGGACAGCCTACACAGATACGCAGTATTTT. The chain is built from TRBV5-8 and TRBJ2-3; 7 bases fit TRBD1. In germline, CDR1 is SGHTS, CDR2 YDEGEE. This CDR3 region has 16 residues. V lost 5 bases, J lost 2 bases, and 11 bases stayed unmatched. Variable domain in full (rest from reference TRBV5-8 and TRBJ2-3): EAGVTQSPTHLIKTRGQQATLRCSPISGHTSVYWYQQALGLGLQFLLWYDEGEERNRGNFPPRFSGRQFPNYSSELNVNALELEDSALYLCASRQPGTAYTDTQYFGPGTRLTVL.

The CDR3 loop reads CASRPRVAGQQETQYF. CDR3 nucleotide sequence: TGTGCCAGCAGACCCCGGGTAGCGGGTCAACAAGAGACCCAGTACTTC. The V gene is TRBV7-9, the J gene TRBJ2-5, with 7 bases lining up with TRBD2. Germline loops: CDR1 SEHNR, CDR2 FQNEAQ (reference sequence). The CDR3 extends over 16 amino acids. V shed 6 bases and J 2 bases; nucleotides not matched to a gene: 12. Variable domain in full (rest from reference TRBV7-9 and TRBJ2-5): DTGVSQNPRHKITKRGQNVTFRCDPISEHNRLYWYRQTLGQGPEFLTYFQNEAQLEKSRLLSDRFSAERPKGSFSTLEIQRTEQGDSAMYLCASRPRVAGQQETQYFGPGTRLLVL.

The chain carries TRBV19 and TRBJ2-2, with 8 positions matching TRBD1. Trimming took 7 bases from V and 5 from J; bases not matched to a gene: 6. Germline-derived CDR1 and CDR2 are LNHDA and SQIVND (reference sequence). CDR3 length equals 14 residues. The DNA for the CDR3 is TGTGCCAGTACCGACAGGGGCTGGACCGGGGAGCTGTTTTTT. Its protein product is CASTDRGWTGELFF.

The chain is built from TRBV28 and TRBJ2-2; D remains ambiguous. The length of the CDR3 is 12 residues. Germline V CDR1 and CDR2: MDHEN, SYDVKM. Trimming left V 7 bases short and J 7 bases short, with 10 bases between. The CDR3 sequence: CASINSGGELFF. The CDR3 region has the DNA TGTGCCAGCATTAATAGTGGCGGGGAGCTGTTTTTT.

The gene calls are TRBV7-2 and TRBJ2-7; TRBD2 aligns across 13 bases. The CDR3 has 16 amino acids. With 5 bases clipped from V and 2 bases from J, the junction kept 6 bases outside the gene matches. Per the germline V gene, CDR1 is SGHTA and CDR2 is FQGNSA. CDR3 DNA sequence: TGTGCCAGCAGCGTGTACGGGACTAGCGGGGCCTACGAGCAGTACTTC. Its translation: CASSVYGTSGAYEQYF. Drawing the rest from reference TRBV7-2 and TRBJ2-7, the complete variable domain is GAGVSQSPSNKVTEKGKDVELRCDPISGHTALYWYRQSLGQGLEFLIYFQGNSAPDKSGLPSDRFSAERTGGSVSTLTIQRTQQEDSAVYLCASSVYGTSGAYEQYFGPGTRLTVT.

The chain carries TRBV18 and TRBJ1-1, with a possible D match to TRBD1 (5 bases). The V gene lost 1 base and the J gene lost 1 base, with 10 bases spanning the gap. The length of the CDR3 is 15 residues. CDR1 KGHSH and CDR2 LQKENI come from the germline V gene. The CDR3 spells CASSPRQKSNTEAFF. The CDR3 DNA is TGTGCCAGCTCACCACGACAGAAATCGAACACTGAAGCTTTCTTT.